These T cell receptor beta chains were read from a single sample in a study of T cells in localized non-small cell lung cancer. TCRdb keeps only in-frame clones here, not all; method: immunoSEQ multiplex PCR. Of tens of thousands of clones listed, 87% were seen once; the top ten hold approximately 15%. The sequenced sample was peripheral blood, obtained before any cancer treatment. The receptor source for this set is a man aged 40 to 69 with stage I squamous cell lung carcinoma. Both conserved end residues are part of each CDR3. Fields, in order: D gene, J gene, clone size, V gene, CDR3 DNA, CDR3 protein. A D gene is named only where the DNA matches it firmly. Size tells how often a clone was seen (once, few, many) or the class of an expanded clone, and some rows leave it out.

D: NA; J: TRBJ1-1; size: NA; V: TRBV6-5; DNA: TGTGCCAGCAGTTACTCCGGGTACAGATCGAACACTGAAGCTTTCTTT; CDR3: CASSYSGYRSNTEAFF
D: NA; J: TRBJ1-4; size: NA; V: TRBV6-5; DNA: TGTGCCAGCAGTACCGCAGGGCGGTCAGATGAAAAACTGTTTTTT; CDR3: CASSTAGRSDEKLFF
D: NA; J: TRBJ1-1; size: NA; V: TRBV6-6; DNA: TGTGCCAGCAGGGGGGGTAACGGCCTGGGGTGGCAAAGAGCTTTCTTT; CDR3: CASRGGNGLGWQRAFF
D: NA; J: TRBJ2-7; size: NA; V: TRBV4-3; DNA: TGCGCCAGCAGCCAAGACTGGAGGGGGCTCTACGAGCAGTACTTC; CDR3: CASSQDWRGLYEQYF
D: NA; J: TRBJ2-7; size: once; V: TRBV4-3; DNA: TGCGCCAGCAGCCAAGACTATGGAACCCCCTACGAGCAGTACTTC; CDR3: CASSQDYGTPYEQYF
D: TRBD1; J: TRBJ2-7; size: NA; V: TRBV5-8; DNA: TGTGCCAGCAGCGTCGGGACAGAGCCCTACGAGCAGTACTTC; CDR3: CASSVGTEPYEQYF
D: NA; J: TRBJ1-4; size: NA; V: TRBV19; DNA: TGTGCCAGTAGTACGCGGAGTTCTGAAAAACTGTTTTTT; CDR3: CASSTRSSEKLFF
D: NA; J: TRBJ2-1; size: NA; V: TRBV7-2; DNA: TGTGCCAGCAGTTCGTGGGAGTCTACCTACAATGAGCAGTTCTTC; CDR3: CASSSWESTYNEQFF
D: TRBD2; J: TRBJ2-7; size: NA; V: TRBV27; DNA: TGTGCCAGCAGTTCTAGGACTAGCGTGGTCTACGAGCAGTACTTC; CDR3: CASSSRTSVVYEQYF
D: NA; J: TRBJ1-3; size: few; V: TRBV10-3; DNA: TGTGCCATCAGGGACAGCTCTGGAAACACCATATATTTT; CDR3: CAIRDSSGNTIYF
D: TRBD2; J: TRBJ2-3; size: NA; V: TRBV4-3; DNA: TGCGCCAGCAGCCAGGGACTAGCGGGGGACCTTCTAGATACGCAGTATTTT; CDR3: CASSQGLAGDLLDTQYF
D: TRBD1; J: TRBJ1-2; size: NA; V: TRBV7-2; DNA: TGTGCCAGCAGCTTAGCCCAGGGGGCGGAGGGCTACACCTTC; CDR3: CASSLAQGAEGYTF
D: TRBD1; J: TRBJ1-1; size: NA; V: TRBV4-1; DNA: TGCGCCAGCAGCCAAGCTCCGGGACAGATGAACACTGAAGCTTTCTTT; CDR3: CASSQAPGQMNTEAFF
D: TRBD1; J: TRBJ2-7; size: NA; V: TRBV7-2; DNA: TGTGCCAGCAGCCCCCGTCGGGACAGGGTGTCCTACGAGCAGTACTTC; CDR3: CASSPRRDRVSYEQYF
D: NA; J: TRBJ2-1; size: NA; V: TRBV18; DNA: TGTGCCAGCTCACCACCGGGGTCCGGGCGGTCCTACAATGAGCAGTTCTTC; CDR3: CASSPPGSGRSYNEQFF
D: NA; J: TRBJ1-6; size: once; V: TRBV2; DNA: TGTGCCAGCAGTCCGGGGACGGTGTCACCCCTCCACTTT; CDR3: CASSPGTVSPLHF
D: NA; J: TRBJ1-5; size: NA; V: TRBV5-6; DNA: TGTGCCAGCAGCTTGGGACAGAATCTTGGCCCCCAGCATTTT; CDR3: CASSLGQNLGPQHF
D: NA; J: TRBJ2-2; size: NA; V: TRBV7-7; DNA: TGTGCCAGCAGCTTACAACTGAACACCGGGGAGCTGTTTTTT; CDR3: CASSLQLNTGELFF
D: NA; J: TRBJ2-6; size: NA; V: TRBV27; DNA: TGTGCCAGCAGTTTCGACAGGACACACTCTGGGGCCAACGTCCTGACTTTC; CDR3: CASSFDRTHSGANVLTF
D: NA; J: TRBJ2-2; size: NA; V: TRBV27; DNA: TGTGCCAGCAGTTTGCGTCTAGCGACCAACACCGGGGAGCTGTTTTTT; CDR3: CASSLRLATNTGELFF